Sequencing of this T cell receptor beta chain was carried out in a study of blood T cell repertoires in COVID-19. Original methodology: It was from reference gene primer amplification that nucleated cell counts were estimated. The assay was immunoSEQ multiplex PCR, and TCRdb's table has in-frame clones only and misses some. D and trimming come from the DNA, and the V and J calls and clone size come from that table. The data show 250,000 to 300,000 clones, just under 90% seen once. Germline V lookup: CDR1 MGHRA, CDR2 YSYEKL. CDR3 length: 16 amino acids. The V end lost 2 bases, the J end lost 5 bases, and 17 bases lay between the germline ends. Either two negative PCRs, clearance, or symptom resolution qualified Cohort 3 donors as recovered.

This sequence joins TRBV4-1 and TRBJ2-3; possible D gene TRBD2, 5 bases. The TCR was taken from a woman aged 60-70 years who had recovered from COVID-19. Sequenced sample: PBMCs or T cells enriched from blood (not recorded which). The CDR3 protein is CASSQLRSPAGDTQYF. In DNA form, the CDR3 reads TGCGCCAGCAGCCAATTGCGGTCCCCCGCGGGAGATACGCAGTATTTT.